The source of this TCR beta chain is a study of T cell repertoires in cytomegalovirus infection. TCRdb analysed the reads with MiXCR anew, one entry per CDR3 protein. The repertoire holds a few hundred thousand distinct CDR3 sequences, roughly 25% seen once, with roughly 14% in the top ten. The germline gives CDR1 MNHGY, CDR2 SAAAGT. The CDR3 has 15 residues. V was shortened by 0 bases and J by 7 bases, with 12 bases between the two germline ends. The sample holds a few counts of this clonotype. What it binds is unknown. This sequence joins TRBV6-8 and TRBJ1-4; tentative D call: TRBD1 (6 bases). This TCR was recovered from a human donor in good health (CMV status not recorded). Some clones in this sample may be carry-over from other donors' samples. Sequencing used cultured PBMCs, obtained from culture after CMV antigen stimulation. This chain's CDR3 is CASSYSARGGEKLFF. The CDR3 DNA follows: TGTGCCAGCAGTTACTCTGCCAGGGGTGGTGAAAAACTGTTTTTT.